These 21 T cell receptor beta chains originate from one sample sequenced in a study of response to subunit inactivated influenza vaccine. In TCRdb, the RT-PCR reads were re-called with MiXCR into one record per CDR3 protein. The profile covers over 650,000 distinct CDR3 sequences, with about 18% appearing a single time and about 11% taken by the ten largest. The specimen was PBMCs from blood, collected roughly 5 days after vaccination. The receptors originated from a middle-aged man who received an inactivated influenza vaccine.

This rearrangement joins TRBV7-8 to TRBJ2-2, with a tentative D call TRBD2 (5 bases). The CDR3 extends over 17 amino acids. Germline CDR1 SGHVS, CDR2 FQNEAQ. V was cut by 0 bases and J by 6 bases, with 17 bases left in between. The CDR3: CASSLAGSPSLPGELFF. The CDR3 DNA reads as TGTGCCAGCAGCTTAGCGGGAAGTCCTAGCTTGCCCGGGGAGCTGTTTTTT.

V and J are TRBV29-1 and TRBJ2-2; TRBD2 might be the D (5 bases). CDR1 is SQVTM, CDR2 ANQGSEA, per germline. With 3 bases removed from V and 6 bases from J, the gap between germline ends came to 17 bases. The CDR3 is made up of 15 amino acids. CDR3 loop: CSVESPTEGAGELFF. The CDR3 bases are TGCAGCGTTGAGTCCCCGACTGAGGGAGCCGGGGAGCTGTTTTTT.

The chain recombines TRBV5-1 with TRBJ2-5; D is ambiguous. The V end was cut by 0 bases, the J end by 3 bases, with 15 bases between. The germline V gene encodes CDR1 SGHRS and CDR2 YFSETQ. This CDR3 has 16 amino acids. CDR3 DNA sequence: TGCGCCAGCAGCTTGGAGTCGGTGGCAGAGGAAGAGACCCAGTACTTC. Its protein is CASSLESVAEEETQYF. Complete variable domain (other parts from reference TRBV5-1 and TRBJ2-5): KAGVTQTPRYLIKTRGQQVTLSCSPISGHRSVSWYQQTPGQGLQFLFEYFSETQRNKGNFPGRFSGRQFSNSRSEMNVSTLELGDSALYLCASSLESVAEEETQYFGPGTRLLVL.

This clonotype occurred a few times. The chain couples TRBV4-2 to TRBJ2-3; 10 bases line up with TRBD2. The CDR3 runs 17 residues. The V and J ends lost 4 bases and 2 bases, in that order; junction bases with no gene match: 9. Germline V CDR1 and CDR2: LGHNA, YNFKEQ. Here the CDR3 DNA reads TGTGCCAGCAGCCCCTCAGGTAGCGGGGGGACCACAGATACGCAGTATTTT. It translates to CASSPSGSGGTTDTQYF.

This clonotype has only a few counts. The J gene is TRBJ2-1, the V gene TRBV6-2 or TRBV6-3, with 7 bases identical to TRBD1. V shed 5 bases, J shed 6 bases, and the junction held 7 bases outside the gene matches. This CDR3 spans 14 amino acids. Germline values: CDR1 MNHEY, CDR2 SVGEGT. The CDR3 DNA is TGTGCCAGCAGTCGCGGACAGGCGCCCAATGAGCAGTTCTTC. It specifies CASSRGQAPNEQFF.

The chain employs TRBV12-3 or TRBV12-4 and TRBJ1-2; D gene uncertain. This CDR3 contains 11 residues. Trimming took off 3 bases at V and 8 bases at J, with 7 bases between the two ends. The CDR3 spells CASSFQAGYTF. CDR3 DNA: TGTGCCAGCAGTTTTCAGGCGGGCTACACCTTC.

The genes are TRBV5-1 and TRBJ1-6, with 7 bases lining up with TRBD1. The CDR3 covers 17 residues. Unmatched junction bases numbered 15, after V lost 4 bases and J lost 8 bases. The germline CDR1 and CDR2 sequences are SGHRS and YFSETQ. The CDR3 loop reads CASSATGTALLDSPLHF. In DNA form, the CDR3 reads TGCGCCAGCAGCGCCACCGGGACAGCACTACTGGATTCACCCCTCCACTTT.

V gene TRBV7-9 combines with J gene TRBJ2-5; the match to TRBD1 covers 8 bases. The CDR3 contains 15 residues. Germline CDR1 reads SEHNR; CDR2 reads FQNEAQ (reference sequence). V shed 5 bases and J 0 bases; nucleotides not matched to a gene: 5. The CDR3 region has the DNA TGTGCCAGCAGCCCCGGACAGGGCGACCAAGAGACCCAGTACTTC. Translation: CASSPGQGDQETQYF.

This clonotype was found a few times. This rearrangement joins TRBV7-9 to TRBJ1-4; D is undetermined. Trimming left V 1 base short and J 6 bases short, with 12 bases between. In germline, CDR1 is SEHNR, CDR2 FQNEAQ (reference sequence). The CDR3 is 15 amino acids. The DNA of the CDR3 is TGTGCCAGCAGCTTAGGAGGGTTCGTCTATGAAAAACTGTTTTTT. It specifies CASSLGGFVYEKLFF.

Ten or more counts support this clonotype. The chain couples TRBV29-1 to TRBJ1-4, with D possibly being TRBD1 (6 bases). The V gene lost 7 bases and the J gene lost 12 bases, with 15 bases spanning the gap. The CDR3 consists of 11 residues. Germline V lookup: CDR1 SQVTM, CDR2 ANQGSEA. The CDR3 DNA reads TGCAGCGCGGCGGGGGAGGGGGAACTGTTTTTT. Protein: CSAAGEGELFF.

CDR3 sequence: CASSQQGPGANVLTF. The CDR3, as DNA: TGCGCCAGCAGCCAGCAGGGTCCTGGGGCCAACGTCCTGACTTTC. The chain links TRBV5-1 to TRBJ2-6; D is perhaps TRBD1 (5 bases). V was trimmed by 4 bases and J by 2 bases, leaving 10 bases between them. The CDR3 is 15 amino acids. The germline gives CDR1 SGHRS, CDR2 YFSETQ.

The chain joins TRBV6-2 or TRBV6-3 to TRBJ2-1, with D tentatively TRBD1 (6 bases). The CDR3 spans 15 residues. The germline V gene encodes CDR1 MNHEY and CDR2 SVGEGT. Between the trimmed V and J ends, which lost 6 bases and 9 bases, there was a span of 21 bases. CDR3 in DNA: TGTGCCAGCAGCCCGTCAGGGACACCGATAGTTGAGCAGTTCTTC. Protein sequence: CASSPSGTPIVEQFF.

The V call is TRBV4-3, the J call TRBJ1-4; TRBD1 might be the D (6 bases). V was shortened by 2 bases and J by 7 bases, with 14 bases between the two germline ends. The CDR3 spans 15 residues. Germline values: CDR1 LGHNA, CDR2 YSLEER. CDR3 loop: CASSQNRAFGEKLFF. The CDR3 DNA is TGCGCCAGCAGCCAAAACAGGGCGTTTGGTGAAAAACTGTTTTTT.

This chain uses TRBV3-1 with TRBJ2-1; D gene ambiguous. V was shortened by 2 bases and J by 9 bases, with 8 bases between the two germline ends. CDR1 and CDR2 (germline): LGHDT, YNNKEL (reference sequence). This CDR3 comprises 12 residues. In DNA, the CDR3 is TGTGCCAGCAGCCAATTAGCATCTGAGCAGTTCTTC. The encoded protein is CASSQLASEQFF.

CDR3 DNA sequence: TGTGCCAGCGGACGGCCTAAGAGCTCTGGGGCCAACGTCCTGACTTTC. It specifies CASGRPKSSGANVLTF. The J gene is TRBJ2-6, the V gene TRBV12-3 or TRBV12-4; D is ambiguous. This CDR3 is 16 amino acids long. Trimming shortened V by 8 bases and J by 0 bases, and 14 bases separated the two germline ends.

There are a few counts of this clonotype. The CDR3 loop is CSARDQLDRVEETQYF. CDR3 DNA sequence: TGCAGTGCTAGAGATCAGTTGGATAGGGTGGAAGAGACCCAGTACTTC. The V gene is TRBV20-1, the J gene TRBJ2-5, with D unclear. V lost 0 bases to trimming and J lost 3 bases, with 17 bases between them. CDR3 length: 16 residues. Germline V gene data show CDR1 as DFQATT and CDR2 as SNEGSKA (reference sequence).

Here the CDR3 reads CASTRTVFDGYTF. In nucleotides, the CDR3 is TGTGCCAGCACCCGTACAGTGTTTGATGGCTACACCTTC. The chain links TRBV12-3 or TRBV12-4 to TRBJ1-2; D is uncertain. V shed 7 bases and J shed 6 bases, with 15 bases lying between them. This CDR3 region has 13 residues.

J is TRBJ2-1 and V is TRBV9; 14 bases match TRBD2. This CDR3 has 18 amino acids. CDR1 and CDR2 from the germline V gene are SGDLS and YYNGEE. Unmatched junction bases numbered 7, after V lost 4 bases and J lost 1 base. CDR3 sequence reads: CASSYGTSGSPSYNEQFF. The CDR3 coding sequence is TGTGCCAGCAGCTATGGGACTAGCGGGAGTCCGTCCTACAATGAGCAGTTCTTC.

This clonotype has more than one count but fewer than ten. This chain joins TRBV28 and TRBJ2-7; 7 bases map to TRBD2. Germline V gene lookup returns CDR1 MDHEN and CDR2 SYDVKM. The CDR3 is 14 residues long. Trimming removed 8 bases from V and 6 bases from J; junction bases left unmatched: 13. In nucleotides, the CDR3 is TGTGCCAGCTTAAGACCGGGAGGTGTCCCCGAGCAGTACTTC. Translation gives CASLRPGGVPEQYF.

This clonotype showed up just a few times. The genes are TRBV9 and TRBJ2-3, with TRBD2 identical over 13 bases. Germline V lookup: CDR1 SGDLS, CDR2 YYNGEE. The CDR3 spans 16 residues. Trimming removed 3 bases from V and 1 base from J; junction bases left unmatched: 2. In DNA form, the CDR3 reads TGTGCCAGCAGCGGGGGACTAGCGGGGCGCACAGATACGCAGTATTTT. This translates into CASSGGLAGRTDTQYF.

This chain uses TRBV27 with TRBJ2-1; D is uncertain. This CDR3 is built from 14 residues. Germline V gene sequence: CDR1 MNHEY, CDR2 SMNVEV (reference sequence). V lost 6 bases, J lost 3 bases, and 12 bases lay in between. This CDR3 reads CASSSGRNYNEQFF. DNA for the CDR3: TGTGCCAGCAGCTCGGGCAGAAACTACAATGAGCAGTTCTTC.